This T cell receptor (beta chain) emerged from a study of T cell responses to AZD1222 COVID-19 vaccine. Study overall: Second doses that came at about 4 or about 12 weeks were put together. Regarding the study as a whole: Baseline antibody screening turned up just a handful of seropositive AZD1222 recipients. Variant regions that are unmutated are reportedly the target of nearly half of spike-specific TCRs.

Assay used: immunoSEQ multiplex PCR; TCRdb lists only in-frame clones, some missing. The data show 120,000 to 150,000 clones, around 88% seen once. The CDR3 is made up of 15 amino acids. The germline CDR1 and CDR2 sequences are LGHDT and YNNKEL (reference sequence). Deletions cut 0 bases from V and 4 bases from J, with 12 bases between. To note about this clone: Antigen: not known.

The chain employs TRBV3-1 (or the pseudogene TRBV3-2) and TRBJ1-2; D call uncertain. This clonotype was sampled from an adult in good health. The specimen comprised peripheral blood, sampled on day 0 of AZD1222 vaccination. The CDR3 region is CASSQDQSQSYGYTF. CDR3 DNA sequence: TGTGCCAGCAGCCAAGATCAATCACAGTCCTATGGCTACACCTTC.